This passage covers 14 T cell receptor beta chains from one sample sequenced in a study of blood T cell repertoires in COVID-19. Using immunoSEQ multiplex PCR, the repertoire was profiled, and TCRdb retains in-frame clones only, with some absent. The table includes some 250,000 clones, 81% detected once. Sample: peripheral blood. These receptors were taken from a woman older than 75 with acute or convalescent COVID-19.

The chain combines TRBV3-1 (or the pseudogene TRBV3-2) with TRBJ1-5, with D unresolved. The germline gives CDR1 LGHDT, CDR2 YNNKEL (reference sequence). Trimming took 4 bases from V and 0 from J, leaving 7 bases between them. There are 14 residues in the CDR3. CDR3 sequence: CASSPIHSNQPQHF. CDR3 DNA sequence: TGTGCCAGCAGCCCCATTCATAGCAATCAGCCCCAGCATTTT.

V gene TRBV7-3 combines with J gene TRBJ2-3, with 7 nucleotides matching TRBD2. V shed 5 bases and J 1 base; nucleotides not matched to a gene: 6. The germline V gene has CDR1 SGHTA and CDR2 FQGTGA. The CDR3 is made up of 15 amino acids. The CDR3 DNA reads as TGTGCCAGCAGCCCCAGCGGGATACGCACAGATACGCAGTATTTT. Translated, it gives CASSPSGIRTDTQYF. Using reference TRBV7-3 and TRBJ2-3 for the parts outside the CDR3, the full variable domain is GAGVSQTPSNKVTEKGKYVELRCDPISGHTALYWYRQSLGQGPEFLIYFQGTGAADDSGLPNDRFFAVRPEGSVSTLKIQRTERGDSAVYLCASSPSGIRTDTQYFGPGTRLTVL.

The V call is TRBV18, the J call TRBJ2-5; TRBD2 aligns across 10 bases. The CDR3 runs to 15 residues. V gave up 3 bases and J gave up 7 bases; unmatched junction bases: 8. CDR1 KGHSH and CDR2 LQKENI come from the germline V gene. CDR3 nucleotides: TGTGCCAGCTCACCGGGGACTAGCGATATAGGGACCCAGTACTTC. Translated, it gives CASSPGTSDIGTQYF. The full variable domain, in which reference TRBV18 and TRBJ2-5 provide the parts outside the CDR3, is NAGVMQNPRHLVRRRGQEARLRCSPMKGHSHVYWYRQLPEEGLKFMVYLQKENIIDESGMPKERFSAEFPKEGPSILRIQQVVRGDSAAYFCASSPGTSDIGTQYFGPGTRLLVL.

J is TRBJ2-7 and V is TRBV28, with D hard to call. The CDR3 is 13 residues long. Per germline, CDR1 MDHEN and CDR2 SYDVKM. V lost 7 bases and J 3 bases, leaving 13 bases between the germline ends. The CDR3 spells CASTRFGRYEQYF. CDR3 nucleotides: TGTGCCAGCACCCGATTTGGGCGCTACGAGCAGTACTTC. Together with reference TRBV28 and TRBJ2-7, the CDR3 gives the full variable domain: DVKVTQSSRYLVKRTGEKVFLECVQDMDHENMFWYRQDPGLGLRLIYFSYDVKMKEKGDIPEGYSVSREKKERFSLILESASTNQTSMYLCASTRFGRYEQYFGPGTRLTVT.

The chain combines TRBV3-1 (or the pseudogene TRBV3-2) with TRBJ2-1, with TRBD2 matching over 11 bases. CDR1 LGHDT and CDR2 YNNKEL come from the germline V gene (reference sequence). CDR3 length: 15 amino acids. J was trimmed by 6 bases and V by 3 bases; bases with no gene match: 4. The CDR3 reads CASSHTSGRRNEQFF. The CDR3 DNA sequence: TGTGCCAGCAGCCATACTAGCGGGAGACGCAATGAGCAGTTCTTC.

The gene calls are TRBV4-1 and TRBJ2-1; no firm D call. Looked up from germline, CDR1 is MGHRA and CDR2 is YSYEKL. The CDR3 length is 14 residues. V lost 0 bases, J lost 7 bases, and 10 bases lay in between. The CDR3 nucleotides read TGCGCCAGCAGCCAAGATGAGGATTTTAATGAGCAGTTCTTC. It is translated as CASSQDEDFNEQFF.

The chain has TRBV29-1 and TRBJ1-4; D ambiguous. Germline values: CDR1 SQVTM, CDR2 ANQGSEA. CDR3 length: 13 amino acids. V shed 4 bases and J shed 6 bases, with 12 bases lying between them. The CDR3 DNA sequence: TGCAGCGTTGTTTCGACCGGGGATGAAAAACTGTTTTTT. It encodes CSVVSTGDEKLFF.

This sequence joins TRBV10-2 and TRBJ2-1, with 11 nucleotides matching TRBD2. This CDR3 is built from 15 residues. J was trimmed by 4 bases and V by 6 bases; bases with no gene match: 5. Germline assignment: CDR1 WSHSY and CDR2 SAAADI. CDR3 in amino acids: CASRPTSGGYNEQFF. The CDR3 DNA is TGCGCCAGCAGGCCTACTAGCGGGGGTTACAATGAGCAGTTCTTC.

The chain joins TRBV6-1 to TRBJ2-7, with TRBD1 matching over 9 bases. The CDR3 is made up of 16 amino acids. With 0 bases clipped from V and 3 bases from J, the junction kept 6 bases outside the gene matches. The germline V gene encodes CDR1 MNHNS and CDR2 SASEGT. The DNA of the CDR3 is TGTGCCAGCAGTGAAGCGCTCGGGACAGGGCTCTACGAGCAGTACTTC. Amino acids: CASSEALGTGLYEQYF.

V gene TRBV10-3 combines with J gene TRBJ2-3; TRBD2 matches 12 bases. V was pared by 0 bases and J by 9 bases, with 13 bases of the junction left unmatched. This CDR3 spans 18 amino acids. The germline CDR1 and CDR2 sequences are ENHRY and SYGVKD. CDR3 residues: CAISESTGLAGPRVTQYF. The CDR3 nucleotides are TGTGCCATCAGTGAGTCGACAGGACTAGCGGGGCCTAGGGTGACGCAGTATTTT.

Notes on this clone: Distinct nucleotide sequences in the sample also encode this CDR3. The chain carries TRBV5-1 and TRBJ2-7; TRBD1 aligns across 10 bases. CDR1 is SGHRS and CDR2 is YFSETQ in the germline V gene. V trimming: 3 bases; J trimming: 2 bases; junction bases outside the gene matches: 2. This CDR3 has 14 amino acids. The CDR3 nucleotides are TGCGCCAGCAGCTCTGGACAGGGGGCCTACGAGCAGTACTTC. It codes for CASSSGQGAYEQYF.

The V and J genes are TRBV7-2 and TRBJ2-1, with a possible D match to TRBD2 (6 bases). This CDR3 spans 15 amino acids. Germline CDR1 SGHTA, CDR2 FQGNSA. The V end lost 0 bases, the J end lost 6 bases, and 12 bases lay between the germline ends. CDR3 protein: CASSLAFGSANEQFF. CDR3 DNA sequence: TGTGCCAGCAGCTTAGCGTTCGGGAGTGCCAATGAGCAGTTCTTC.

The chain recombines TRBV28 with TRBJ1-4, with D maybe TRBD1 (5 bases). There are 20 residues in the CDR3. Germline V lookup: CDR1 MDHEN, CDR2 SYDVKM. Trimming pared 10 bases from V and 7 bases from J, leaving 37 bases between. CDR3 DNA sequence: TGTGCCACGAAGCTCCCACCCGGGGGTGGCTCCGGCTCTTCAACTGAAAAACTGTTTTTT. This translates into CATKLPPGGGSGSSTEKLFF.

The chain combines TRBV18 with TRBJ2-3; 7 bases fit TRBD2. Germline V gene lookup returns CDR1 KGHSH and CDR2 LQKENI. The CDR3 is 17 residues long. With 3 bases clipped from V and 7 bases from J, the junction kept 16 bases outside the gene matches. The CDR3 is CASSPPPGERDSNTQYF. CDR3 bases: TGTGCCAGCTCACCGCCCCCGGGGGAGCGGGATAGTAATACGCAGTATTTT.